This record concerns one T cell receptor beta chain sequence. The source of the sample is a study of blood T cell repertoires in COVID-19. Study information: Samples came from the United States, Italy and Spain, spanning acute and convalescent COVID-19. PBMCs, B-cell-depleted T cells, or T cells were the source of the cDNA or gDNA that made up the material.

Authors' analysis steps: The authors estimated nucleated cell counts from reference gene primer amplification. Only in-frame clones appear in the TCRdb table, and some are missing; sequencing was by immunoSEQ multiplex PCR. Clonal size and the V and J genes are those of that table, whereas D and trimming came from the DNA. The sample has tens of thousands of clones, 85% to 90% seen once. Germline V gene lookup returns CDR1 SEHNR and CDR2 FQNEAQ (reference sequence). This CDR3 is 13 amino acids long. Between the trimmed V and J ends, which lost 1 base and 6 bases, there was a span of 9 bases. The chain is built from TRBV7-9 and TRBJ1-2; weak D call: TRBD1 (5 bases). Material: peripheral blood. This receptor was obtained from a man aged 25-45 years with active or convalescent COVID-19. The CDR3, as DNA: TGTGCCAGCAGCTTAGGGACATTACATGGCTACACCTTC. This gives the protein CASSLGTLHGYTF.